The rows below give T cell receptor beta chains drawn from one sample of a study of blood T cells in healthy people across ages. TCRdb itself ran the 5' RACE reads through MiXCR, one entry per CDR3 protein. The sample has 800,000 to 950,000 distinct CDR3 sequences, 30% to 45% seen once; the top ten hold 10% to 15%. The sequencing sample was made of blood. The receptors come from a man aged 18 to 29 in good health. Both conserved end residues are part of each CDR3. D genes are given only for firm matches. A clone size is listed for some rows: how often the clone was seen (once, few, many), or a class if it is expanded.

cdr3_aa | cdr3_nt | j_call | clone_size | v_call | d_call
CASSLAGGEVYEQYF | TGTGCCAGCAGCTTAGCTGGAGGGGAGGTCTACGAGCAGTACTTC | TRBJ2-7 | few | TRBV7-2 | .
CASSLAGTGEYSPLHF | TGCGCCAGCAGCTTGGCCGGGACAGGGGAATATTCACCCCTCCACTTT | TRBJ1-6 | . | TRBV5-1 | TRBD1
CASGFMASGGETQYF | TGTGCTAGTGGTTTTATGGCTAGCGGGGGAGAGACCCAGTACTTC | TRBJ2-5 | . | TRBV12-5 | TRBD2
CASSVTGEPRWTDTQYF | TGTGCCAGCAGCGTAACGGGGGAGCCGAGGTGGACAGATACGCAGTATTTT | TRBJ2-3 | few | TRBV9 | .
CASSPSGIGNQPQHF | TGTGCCAGCAGTCCCTCGGGTATTGGCAATCAGCCCCAGCATTTT | TRBJ1-5 | . | TRBV12-3/TRBV12-4 | .
CASKRGALQTQYF | TGTGCCAGCAAGCGGGGGGCCCTCCAGACCCAGTACTTC | TRBJ2-5 | few | TRBV6-5 | TRBD2
CASSQNAPIYGYTF | TGCGCCAGCAGCCAAAATGCTCCAATTTATGGCTACACCTTC | TRBJ1-2 | . | TRBV5-1 | .
CSARTGGYNEQYF | TGCAGTGCGCGGACAGGGGGGTACAATGAGCAGTACTTC | TRBJ2-7 | . | TRBV20-1 | TRBD1
CASSFAGGGYNEQFF | TGTGCCAGCAGTTTCGCCGGGGGGGGCTACAATGAGCAGTTCTTC | TRBJ2-1 | . | TRBV12-3/TRBV12-4 | TRBD2
CASSLNRTLPTDTQYF | TGTGCCAGCAGCTTAAACAGGACACTCCCCACAGATACGCAGTATTTT | TRBJ2-3 | . | TRBV7-2 | .
CASSLEQGLRSTQYF | TGTGCCAGCAGTTTGGAACAGGGGCTTCGGTCTACGCAGTATTTT | TRBJ2-3 | many | TRBV27 | TRBD1
CASSQDRQDPNEQFF | TGTGCCAGCAGCCAAGATCGGCAGGACCCCAATGAGCAGTTCTTC | TRBJ2-1 | . | TRBV4-2 | .
CASSRQGYTGELFF | TGTGCCAGCAGCAGACAGGGCTACACCGGGGAGCTGTTTTTT | TRBJ2-2 | . | TRBV12-3/TRBV12-4 | TRBD1
CASSIQGARETQYF | TGTGCCAGCAGTATACAGGGGGCGAGAGAGACCCAGTACTTC | TRBJ2-5 | . | TRBV6-1 | TRBD1
CASSDRGGNEQFF | TGTGCCAGCAGTGACAGGGGGGGCAATGAGCAGTTCTTC | TRBJ2-1 | few | TRBV6-6 | TRBD1
CASSIATNEKLFF | TGTGCCAGTAGTATTGCAACTAATGAAAAACTGTTTTTT | TRBJ1-4 | . | TRBV19 | .
CSASANEQFF | TGCAGTGCTAGCGCGAATGAGCAGTTCTTC | TRBJ2-1 | . | TRBV20-1 | .
CASSQSAGANQPQHF | TGCGCCAGCAGCCAATCGGCGGGAGCCAATCAGCCCCAGCATTTT | TRBJ1-5 | few | TRBV4-1 | .
CSARVGHGSLETQFF | TGCAGTGCTAGAGTAGGACATGGAAGCTTGGAGACCCAGTTCTTC | TRBJ2-1 | . | TRBV20-1 | .
CASSLILGEKLFF | TGCGCCAGCAGCCTTATCCTTGGTGAAAAACTGTTTTTT | TRBJ1-4 | few | TRBV4-1 | .
CASSPRGGRPGYTF | TGTGCCAGCAGTCCCCGGGGGGGGCGTCCCGGCTACACCTTC | TRBJ1-2 | . | TRBV27 | .
CASSPGQWNIQYF | TGTGCCAGCAGCCCAGGACAGTGGAACATTCAGTACTTC | TRBJ2-4 | . | TRBV9 | .
CASSRQGDGNEQYF | TGTGCCAGCAGCAGACAGGGGGACGGCAATGAGCAGTACTTC | TRBJ2-5 | . | TRBV7-2 | TRBD1
CASRIGQLAYNEQFF | TGTGCCAGCAGAATAGGACAGTTGGCCTACAATGAGCAGTTCTTC | TRBJ2-1 | . | TRBV6-5 | .
CSARVPREQETQYF | TGCAGTGCTAGAGTCCCCAGGGAGCAAGAGACCCAGTACTTC | TRBJ2-5 | . | TRBV20-1 | .
CATRGTGGETQYF | TGTGCCACGAGAGGAACAGGGGGTGAGACCCAGTACTTC | TRBJ2-5 | . | TRBV4-2 | TRBD1
CASSPLISYNEQFF | TGTGCCAGCAGCCCCCTCATTTCGTACAATGAGCAGTTCTTC | TRBJ2-1 | . | TRBV13 | .
CASSTPGTDYSGANVLTF | TGTGCCAGCAGCACCCCCGGGACAGACTACTCTGGGGCCAACGTCCTGACTTTC | TRBJ2-6 | . | TRBV3-1 | TRBD1
CASSPLPEDTQYF | TGTGCCAGCTCACCCCTACCCGAAGATACGCAGTATTTT | TRBJ2-3 | . | TRBV18 | .
CASSLYGPTNYEQYF | TGTGCCAGCAGCTTATACGGGCCTACGAACTACGAGCAGTACTTC | TRBJ2-7 | . | TRBV7-3 | .
CASSQASGGSRNEQFF | TGCGCCAGCAGCCAAGCTAGCGGGGGGTCACGCAATGAGCAGTTCTTC | TRBJ2-1 | few | TRBV4-3 | TRBD2
CASSPNYDYTF | TGTGCCAGCAGTCCTAATTATGACTACACCTTC | TRBJ1-2 | . | TRBV28 | .
CSARVGISYEQYF | TGCAGTGCTAGAGTCGGCATATCCTACGAGCAGTACTTC | TRBJ2-7 | many | TRBV20-1 | .
CASSPNPGNGSPLHF | TGTGCCAGCTCACCTAACCCGGGAAATGGTTCACCCCTCCACTTT | TRBJ1-6 | . | TRBV18 | .
CSAPWDRGDYTF | TGCAGTGCCCCTTGGGACCGCGGCGACTACACCTTC | TRBJ1-2 | . | TRBV20-1 | .
CASSFRDREQETQYF | TGTGCCAGCAGTTTCCGGGACAGGGAGCAAGAGACCCAGTACTTC | TRBJ2-5 | few | TRBV28 | TRBD1
CASSYSRGRSSVYEQYF | TGTGCCAGCAGTTACTCGAGGGGCAGGTCCTCGGTCTACGAGCAGTACTTC | TRBJ2-7 | . | TRBV6-2/TRBV6-3 | .
CSASRGGVYNEQYF | TGCAGTGCTAGTCGCGGGGGGGTTTACAATGAGCAGTACTTC | TRBJ2-7 | few | TRBV20-1 | TRBD2
CSARDSGGQPQHF | TGCAGTGCTAGAGATTCGGGGGGTCAGCCCCAGCATTTT | TRBJ1-5 | few | TRBV20-1 | .
CASTPGGTRAEKLFF | TGTGCCAGCACCCCGGGGGGGACAAGAGCAGAAAAACTGTTTTTT | TRBJ1-4 | few | TRBV6-6 | .
CASSQTGERTEAFF | TGCGCCAGCAGCCAGACGGGGGAACGCACTGAAGCTTTCTTT | TRBJ1-1 | . | TRBV4-3 | .
CASSLLETDTQYF | TGTGCCAGCAGCTTACTAGAGACAGATACGCAGTATTTT | TRBJ2-3 | many | TRBV7-9 | .
CASSKDRGGTEAFF | TGTGCCAGCAGCAAAGACAGGGGGGGCACTGAAGCTTTCTTT | TRBJ1-1 | . | TRBV27 | TRBD1
CASSSRTRRNEQFF | TGTGCCAGCAGTTCCCGGACTAGAAGGAATGAGCAGTTCTTC | TRBJ2-1 | few | TRBV6-5 | TRBD2
CASSLAGRGTTDTQYF | TGTGCCAGCAGCTTAGCGGGGCGGGGGACCACAGATACGCAGTATTTT | TRBJ2-3 | . | TRBV7-2 | TRBD2
CSALPFRDRVGDTQYF | TGCAGTGCTTTACCCTTCCGGGACAGGGTAGGGGATACGCAGTATTTT | TRBJ2-3 | . | TRBV20-1 | TRBD1
CASSQSGIRSYEQYF | TGTGCCAGCAGCCAATCAGGTATCCGTTCCTACGAGCAGTACTTC | TRBJ2-7 | many | TRBV16 | .
CASKTGATGTEAFF | TGTGCCAGCAAAACAGGGGCTACGGGCACTGAAGCTTTCTTT | TRBJ1-1 | . | TRBV12-3/TRBV12-4 | TRBD1
CASSPKDSVPTEAFF | TGTGCCAGCAGCCCAAAGGACAGCGTTCCCACTGAAGCTTTCTTT | TRBJ1-1 | few | TRBV7-9 | .
CASSLVVGGQPQHF | TGTGCCAGCAGCCTTGTTGTGGGCGGACAGCCCCAGCATTTT | TRBJ1-5 | . | TRBV3-1 | .
CASSFDGFAYNEQYF | TGTGCCAGCAGCTTCGACGGGTTCGCCTACAATGAGCAGTACTTC | TRBJ2-7 | . | TRBV7-2 | .
CSARDRSYNEQYF | TGCAGTGCTAGGGACAGGTCTTACAATGAGCAGTACTTC | TRBJ2-7 | . | TRBV20-1 | TRBD1
CASSFETRGEQYF | TGTGCCAGCAGCTTTGAGACTAGGGGCGAGCAGTACTTC | TRBJ2-7 | few | TRBV7-9 | .
CASSATGADKNIQYF | TGTGCCAGCAGTGCAACAGGCGCTGACAAAAACATTCAGTACTTC | TRBJ2-4 | few | TRBV2 | .